This note documents a single TCR beta chain sequence. The antigen is unknown. The data were taken from a study of naive and memory T cell subsets. Study results and caveats: Activation and differentiation may alter RNA-based TCR counts. Possibly reflecting memory cells re-expressing CD45RA, a few larger clonotypes occurred in naive repertoires, especially CD8.

CD8 T cells were positively selected from what remained after CD4 positive selection. Both TRBC1 and TRBC2 were covered by a beta constant-region primer of two equimolar oligonucleotides. Four rounds of PCR amplified the ligated cDNA using nested alpha and beta constant-region primers plus SP2. TCRdb re-derived calls from the UMI-ligation and nested PCR reads in MiXCR, one entry per CDR3 protein. The sample has 120,000 to 150,000 distinct CDR3 sequences; under 25% are singletons. Sequencing was done on a sample of naive CD8+ T cells from blood. This clonotype was sampled from a human donor in good health.

The CDR3 nucleotides read TGTGCCACCCGACTAGCGGGAACCAACAATGAGCAGTTCTTC. This translates into CATRLAGTNNEQFF. The chain is built from TRBV10-3 and TRBJ2-1; 11 bases map to TRBD2. Germline CDR1 and CDR2: ENHRY and SYGVKD. This CDR3 has 14 residues. After removal of 10 bases from V and 5 bases from J, the junction contained 7 bases not matched to a gene.